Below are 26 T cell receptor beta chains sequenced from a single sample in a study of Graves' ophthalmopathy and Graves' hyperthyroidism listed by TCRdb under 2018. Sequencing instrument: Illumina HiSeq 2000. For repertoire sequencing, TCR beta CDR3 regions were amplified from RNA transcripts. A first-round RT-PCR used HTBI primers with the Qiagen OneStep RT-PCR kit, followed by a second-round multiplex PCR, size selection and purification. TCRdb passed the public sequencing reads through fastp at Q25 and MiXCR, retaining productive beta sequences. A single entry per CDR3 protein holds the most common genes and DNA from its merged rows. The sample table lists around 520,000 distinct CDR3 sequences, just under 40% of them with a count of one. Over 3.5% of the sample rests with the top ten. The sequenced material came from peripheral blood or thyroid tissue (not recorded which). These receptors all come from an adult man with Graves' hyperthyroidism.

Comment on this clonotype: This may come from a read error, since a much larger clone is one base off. CDR3 in DNA: TGCGCCAGCAGCCAAGATAGGGGCAGGACCGCTTTCTTT. Protein: CASSQDRGRTAFF. The rearrangement joins TRBV4-1 to TRBJ1-1; D is possibly TRBD1 (5 bases). The germline V and J ends were trimmed by 0 bases and 11 bases, with 13 bases remaining between them. Germline lookup yields CDR1 MGHRA and CDR2 YSYEKL. This CDR3 is 13 amino acids long.

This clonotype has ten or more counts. The CDR3 spells CASSASGKETQYF. Here the CDR3 DNA reads TGTGCCAGCAGCGCTAGCGGTAAAGAGACCCAGTACTTC. The chain links TRBV9 to TRBJ2-5, with 7 bases matching TRBD2. Germline V gene data show CDR1 as SGDLS and CDR2 as YYNGEE. V dropped 3 bases and J dropped 3; count of bases not matched to a gene: 2. The CDR3 sequence is 13 residues long.

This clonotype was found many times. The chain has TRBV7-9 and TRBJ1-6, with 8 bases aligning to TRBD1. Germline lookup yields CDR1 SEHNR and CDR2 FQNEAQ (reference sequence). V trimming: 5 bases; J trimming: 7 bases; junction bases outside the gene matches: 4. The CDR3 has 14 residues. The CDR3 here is CASSPTGVNSPLHF. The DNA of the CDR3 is TGTGCCAGCAGCCCGACAGGGGTAAATTCACCCCTCCACTTT.

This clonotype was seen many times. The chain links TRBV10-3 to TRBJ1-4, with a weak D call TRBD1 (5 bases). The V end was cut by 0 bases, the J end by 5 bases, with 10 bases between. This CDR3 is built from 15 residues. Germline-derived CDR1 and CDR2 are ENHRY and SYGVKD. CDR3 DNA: TGTGCCATCAGTGAGTCTGACAGACCGAATGAAAAACTGTTTTTT. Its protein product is CAISESDRPNEKLFF.

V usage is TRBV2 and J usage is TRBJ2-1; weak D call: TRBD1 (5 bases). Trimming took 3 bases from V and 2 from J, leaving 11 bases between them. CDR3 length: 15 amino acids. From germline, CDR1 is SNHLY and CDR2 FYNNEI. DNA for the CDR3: TGTGCCAGCAGTGATTCAGGGCGTCCCTACAATGAGCAGTTCTTC. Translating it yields CASSDSGRPYNEQFF.

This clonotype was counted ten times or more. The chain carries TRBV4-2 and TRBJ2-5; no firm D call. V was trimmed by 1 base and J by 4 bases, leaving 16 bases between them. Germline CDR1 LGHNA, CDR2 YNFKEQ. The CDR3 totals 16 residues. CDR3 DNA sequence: TGTGCCAGCAGCCAAGTCGGTGGAAGCCCAGGAGAGACCCAGTACTTC. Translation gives CASSQVGGSPGETQYF.

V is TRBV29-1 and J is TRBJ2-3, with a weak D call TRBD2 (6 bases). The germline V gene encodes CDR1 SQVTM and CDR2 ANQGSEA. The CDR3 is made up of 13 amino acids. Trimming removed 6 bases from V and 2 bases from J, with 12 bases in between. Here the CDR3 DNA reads TGCAGCGTCCACGGGACTTCCACAGATACGCAGTATTTT. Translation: CSVHGTSTDTQYF.

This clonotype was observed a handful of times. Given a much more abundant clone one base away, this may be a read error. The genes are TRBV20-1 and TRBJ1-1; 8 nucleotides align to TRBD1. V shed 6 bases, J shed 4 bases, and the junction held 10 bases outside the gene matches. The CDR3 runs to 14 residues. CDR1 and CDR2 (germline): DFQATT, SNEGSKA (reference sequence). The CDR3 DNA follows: TGCAGTGCGTGGACAGGGCGCATGAGCACTGAAGCTTTCTTT. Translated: CSAWTGRMSTEAFF.

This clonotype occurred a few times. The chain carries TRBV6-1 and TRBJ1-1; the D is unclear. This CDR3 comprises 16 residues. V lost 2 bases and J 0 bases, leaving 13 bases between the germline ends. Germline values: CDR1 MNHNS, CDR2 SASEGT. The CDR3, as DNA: TGTGCCAGCAGTGAAATCAGTGTGGGTATGAACACTGAAGCTTTCTTT. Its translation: CASSEISVGMNTEAFF.

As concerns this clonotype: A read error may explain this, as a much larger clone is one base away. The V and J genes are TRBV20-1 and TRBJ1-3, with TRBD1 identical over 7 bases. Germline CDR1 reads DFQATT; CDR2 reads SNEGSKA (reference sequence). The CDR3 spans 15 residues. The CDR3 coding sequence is TGCGGTGCTAGAGCCCCGGACAGGTCTGGAAACACCATATATTTT. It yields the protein CGARAPDRSGNTIYF.

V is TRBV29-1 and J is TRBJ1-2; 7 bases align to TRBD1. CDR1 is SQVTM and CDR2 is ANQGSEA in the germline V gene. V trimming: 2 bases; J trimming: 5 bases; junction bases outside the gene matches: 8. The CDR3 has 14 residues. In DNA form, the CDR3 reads TGCAGCGTTGAACCCGGGACAGATATGTATGGCTACACCTTC. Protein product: CSVEPGTDMYGYTF.

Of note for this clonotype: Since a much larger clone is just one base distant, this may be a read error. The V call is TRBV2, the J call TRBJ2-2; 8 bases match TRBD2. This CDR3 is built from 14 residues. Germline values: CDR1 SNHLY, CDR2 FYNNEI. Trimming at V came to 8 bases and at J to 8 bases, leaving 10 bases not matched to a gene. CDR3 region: CASLRGGLTGELFF. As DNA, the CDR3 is TGTGCCAGCCTCCGGGGGGGCCTTACTGGGGAGCTGTTTTTT. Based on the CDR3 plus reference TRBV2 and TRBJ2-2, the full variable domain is EPEVTQTPSHQVTQMGQEVILRCVPISNHLYFYWYRQILGQKVEFLVSFYNNEISEKSEIFDDQFSVERPDGSNFTLKIRSTKLEDSAMYFCASLRGGLTGELFFGEGSRLTVL.

CDR3 sequence (DNA): TGTGCCATCAGGGGACAGGGGGCCAATCAGCCCCAGCATTTT. It translates to CAIRGQGANQPQHF. The chain combines TRBV10-3 with TRBJ1-5; 12 bases match TRBD1. Germline lookup yields CDR1 ENHRY and CDR2 SYGVKD. V dropped 6 bases and J dropped 3; count of bases not matched to a gene: 0. The CDR3 has 14 amino acids.

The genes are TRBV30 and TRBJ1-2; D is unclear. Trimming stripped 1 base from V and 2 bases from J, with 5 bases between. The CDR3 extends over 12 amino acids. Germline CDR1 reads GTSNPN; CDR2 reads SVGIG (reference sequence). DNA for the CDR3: TGTGCCTGGAGTGCCGGGAACTATGGCTACACCTTC. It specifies CAWSAGNYGYTF.

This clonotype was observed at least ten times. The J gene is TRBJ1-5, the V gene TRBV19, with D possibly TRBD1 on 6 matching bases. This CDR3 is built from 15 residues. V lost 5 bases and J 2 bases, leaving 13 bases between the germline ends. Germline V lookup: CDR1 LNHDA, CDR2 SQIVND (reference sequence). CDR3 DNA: TGTGCCAGTAGTGTAACAGGGTTCCGCAATCAGCCCCAGCATTTT. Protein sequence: CASSVTGFRNQPQHF. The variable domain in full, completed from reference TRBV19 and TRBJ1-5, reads DGGITQSPKYLFRKEGQNVTLSCEQNLNHDAMYWYRQDPGQGLRLIYYSQIVNDFQKGDIAEGYSVSREKKESFPLTVTSAQKNPTAFYLCASSVTGFRNQPQHFGDGTRLSIL.

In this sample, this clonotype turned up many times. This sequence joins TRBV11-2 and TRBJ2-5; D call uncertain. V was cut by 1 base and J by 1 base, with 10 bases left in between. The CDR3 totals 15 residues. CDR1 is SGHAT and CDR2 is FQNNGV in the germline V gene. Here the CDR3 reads CASSLASGFQETQYF. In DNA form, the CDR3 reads TGTGCCAGCAGCTTAGCCTCAGGATTCCAAGAGACCCAGTACTTC.

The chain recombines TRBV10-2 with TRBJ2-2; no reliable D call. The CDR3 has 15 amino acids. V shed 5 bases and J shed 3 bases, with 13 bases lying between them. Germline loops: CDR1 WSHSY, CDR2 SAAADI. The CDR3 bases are TGCGCCAGCAGTTCCCCCGGGTCGTACACCGGGGAGCTGTTTTTT. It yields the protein CASSSPGSYTGELFF.

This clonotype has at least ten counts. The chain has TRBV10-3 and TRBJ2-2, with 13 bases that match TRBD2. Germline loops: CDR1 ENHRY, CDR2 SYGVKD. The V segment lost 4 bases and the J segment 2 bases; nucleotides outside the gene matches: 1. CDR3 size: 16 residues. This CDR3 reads CAISGTSGSNTGELFF. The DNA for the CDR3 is TGTGCCATCAGTGGGACTAGCGGGAGTAACACCGGGGAGCTGTTTTTT.

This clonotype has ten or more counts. The CDR3 loop is CASSITAANYGYTF. Written as DNA, the CDR3 is TGTGCCAGTAGTATAACAGCGGCTAACTATGGCTACACCTTC. V gene TRBV19 combines with J gene TRBJ1-2; D not resolved. Between the trimmed V and J ends, which lost 2 bases and 0 bases, there was a span of 7 bases. The CDR3 has 14 residues. Germline CDR1 is LNHDA and CDR2 is SQIVND (reference sequence). Combining the CDR3 with reference TRBV19 and TRBJ1-2 gives the whole variable domain DGGITQSPKYLFRKEGQNVTLSCEQNLNHDAMYWYRQDPGQGLRLIYYSQIVNDFQKGDIAEGYSVSREKKESFPLTVTSAQKNPTAFYLCASSITAANYGYTFGSGTRLTVV.

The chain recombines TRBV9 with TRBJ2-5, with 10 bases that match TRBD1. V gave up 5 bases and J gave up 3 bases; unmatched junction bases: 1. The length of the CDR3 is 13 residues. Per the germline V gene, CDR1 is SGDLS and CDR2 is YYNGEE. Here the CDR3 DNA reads TGTGCCAGCAGAGGACAGGGGGAAGAGACCCAGTACTTC. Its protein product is CASRGQGEETQYF.

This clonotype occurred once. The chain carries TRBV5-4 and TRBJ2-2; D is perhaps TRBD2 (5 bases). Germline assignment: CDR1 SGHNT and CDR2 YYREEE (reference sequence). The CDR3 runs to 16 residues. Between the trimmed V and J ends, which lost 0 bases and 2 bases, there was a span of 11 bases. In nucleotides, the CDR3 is TGTGCCAGCAGCTTGGGAGGGCGCATTAACACCGGGGAGCTGTTTTTT. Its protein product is CASSLGGRINTGELFF.

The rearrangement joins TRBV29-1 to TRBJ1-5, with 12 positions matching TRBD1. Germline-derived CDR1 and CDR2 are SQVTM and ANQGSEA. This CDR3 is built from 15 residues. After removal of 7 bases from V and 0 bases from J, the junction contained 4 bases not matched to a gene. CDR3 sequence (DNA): TGCAGCGCGGGACAGGGGGCAGGTAGCAATCAGCCCCAGCATTTT. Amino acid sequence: CSAGQGAGSNQPQHF.

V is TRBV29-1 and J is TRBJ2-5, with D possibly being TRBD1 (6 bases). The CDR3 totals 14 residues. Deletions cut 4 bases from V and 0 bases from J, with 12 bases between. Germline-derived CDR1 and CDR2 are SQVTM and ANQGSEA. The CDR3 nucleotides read TGCAGCGTTGGTGCTAGGGGGAACCAAGAGACCCAGTACTTC. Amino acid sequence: CSVGARGNQETQYF.

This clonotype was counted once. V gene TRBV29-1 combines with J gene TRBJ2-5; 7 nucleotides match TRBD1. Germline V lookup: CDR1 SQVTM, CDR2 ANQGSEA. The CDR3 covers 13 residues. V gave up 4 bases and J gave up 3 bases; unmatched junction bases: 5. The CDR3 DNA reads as TGCAGCGTTGCAGGGACAGTCGAAGAGACCCAGTACTTC. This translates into CSVAGTVEETQYF.

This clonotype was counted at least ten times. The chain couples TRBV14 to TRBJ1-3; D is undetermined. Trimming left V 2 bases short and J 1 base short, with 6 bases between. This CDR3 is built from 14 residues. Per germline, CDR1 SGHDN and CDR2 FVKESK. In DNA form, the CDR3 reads TGTGCCAGCAGCCAAACCAGATCTGGAAACACCATATATTTT. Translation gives CASSQTRSGNTIYF.

CDR3 residues: CSEAGTEAFF. In DNA, the CDR3 is TGCAGCGAAGCGGGGACTGAAGCTTTCTTT. This chain uses TRBV29-1 with TRBJ1-1; no definite D call. CDR1 is SQVTM, CDR2 ANQGSEA, per germline. V gave up 7 bases and J gave up 5 bases, with 8 bases separating them. The length of the CDR3 is 10 residues.